The 17 T cell receptor beta chains below all came from one sample that was sequenced in a study of glioma-infiltrating T cells after dendritic cell vaccination. The method was immunoSEQ multiplex PCR; TCRdb's version includes in-frame clones alone and lacks a portion of them. The sample holds about 96,000 clones, 79% seen once. Sequences were derived from blood, sampled before dendritic cell vaccination. All receptors derive from a human donor with glioblastoma.

The chain combines TRBV27 with TRBJ2-7, with TRBD2 matching over 7 bases. The CDR3 is 14 amino acids. Germline V gene lookup returns CDR1 MNHEY and CDR2 SMNVEV (reference sequence). J was trimmed by 7 bases and V by 3 bases; bases with no gene match: 9. The CDR3 bases are TGTGCCAGCAGTTTTGGACTAGTTCATAAAGAGCAGTACTTC. The encoded protein is CASSFGLVHKEQYF.

The V call is TRBV30, the J call TRBJ2-1; 7 bases match TRBD2. Germline V gene sequence: CDR1 GTSNPN, CDR2 SVGIG (reference sequence). The CDR3 has 15 residues. The V segment lost 7 bases and the J segment 8 bases; nucleotides outside the gene matches: 17. CDR3: CAYYRWGGPEDEQFF. The DNA for the CDR3 is TGTGCCTACTACAGGTGGGGAGGGCCGGAAGATGAGCAGTTCTTC. Complete variable domain (other parts from reference TRBV30 and TRBJ2-1): SQTIHQWPATLVQPVGSPLSLECTVEGTSNPNLYWYRQAAGRGLQLLFYSVGIGQISSEVPQNLSASRPQDRQFILSSKKLLLSDSGFYLCAYYRWGGPEDEQFFGPGTRLTVL.

This chain joins TRBV28 and TRBJ1-2, with 8 bases lining up with TRBD1. Losses at the gene ends were 1 base for V and 7 bases for J; bases not matched to a gene: 20. Germline assignment: CDR1 MDHEN and CDR2 SYDVKM. The CDR3 is made up of 19 amino acids. Here the CDR3 DNA reads TGTGCCAGCAGTTTATTGGCAATCGGAACTGACAGGGGCTTGCGTGGCTACACCTTC. It encodes CASSLLAIGTDRGLRGYTF.

The chain uses TRBV10-3 and TRBJ2-3; 13 nucleotides agree with TRBD2. CDR1 is ENHRY, CDR2 SYGVKD, per germline. The V segment lost 6 bases and the J segment 0 bases; nucleotides outside the gene matches: 3. The CDR3 length is 16 residues. The CDR3 sequence: CAIRAGLAGSTDTQYF. The CDR3 DNA sequence: TGTGCCATCAGAGCGGGACTAGCGGGAAGCACAGATACGCAGTATTTT.

The DNA of the CDR3 is TGTGCCTGTCCACACGACAGGGCCCATAATTCACCCCTCCACTTT. It is translated as CACPHDRAHNSPLHF. The chain carries TRBV30 and TRBJ1-6, with 7 bases that match TRBD1. The V and J ends lost 6 bases and 5 bases, in that order; junction bases with no gene match: 10. The CDR3 extends over 15 amino acids. Germline loops: CDR1 GTSNPN, CDR2 SVGIG (reference sequence). Full variable domain (rest looked up from reference TRBV30 and TRBJ1-6): SQTIHQWPATLVQPVGSPLSLECTVEGTSNPNLYWYRQAAGRGLQLLFYSVGIGQISSEVPQNLSASRPQDRQFILSSKKLLLSDSGFYLCACPHDRAHNSPLHFGNGTRLTVT.

This clone was picked up one time. The rearrangement uses TRBV7-9 and TRBJ1-5; D is undetermined. Trimming removed 7 bases from V and 4 bases from J, with 8 bases in between. CDR1 is SEHNR, CDR2 FQNEAQ, per germline (reference sequence). There are 12 residues in the CDR3. This CDR3 reads CASTRGNQPQHF. As DNA, the CDR3 is TGTGCCAGCACAAGAGGGAATCAGCCCCAGCATTTT. The full variable domain, its missing parts supplied by reference TRBV7-9 and TRBJ1-5, is DTGVSQNPRHKITKRGQNVTFRCDPISEHNRLYWYRQTLGQGPEFLTYFQNEAQLEKSRLLSDRFSAERPKGSFSTLEIQRTEQGDSAMYLCASTRGNQPQHFGDGTRLSIL.

CDR3 DNA: TGTGCCAGCAGTCCTCGGGACAGTCAACAAGAGACCCAGTACTTC. The encoded protein is CASSPRDSQQETQYF. The rearrangement uses TRBV6-5 and TRBJ2-5; 7 bases fit TRBD1. CDR3 length equals 15 residues. Germline CDR1 and CDR2: MNHEY and SVGAGI. Trimming cost V 5 bases and J 2 bases; bases outside gene matches: 8.

The CDR3 protein is CARSLGTVTYEQYF. The CDR3, as DNA: TGTGCCAGAAGCTTAGGTACGGTAACCTACGAGCAGTACTTC. The chain couples TRBV7-5 to TRBJ2-7; TRBD2, the D gene given by the table, was not confirmed from the DNA. TRBV7-5 constitutes a pseudogene. The length of the CDR3 is 14 residues.

The chain joins TRBV6-6 to TRBJ2-7; 7 bases map to TRBD1. This CDR3 region has 15 residues. CDR1 MNHNY and CDR2 SVGAGI come from the germline V gene (reference sequence). Trimming took 0 bases from V and 0 from J; bases not matched to a gene: 2. The CDR3 DNA follows: TGTGCCAGCAGTTACTCTTGGGACAGCTCCTACGAGCAGTACTTC. This translates into CASSYSWDSSYEQYF.

V is TRBV15 and J is TRBJ2-7; 10 bases agree with TRBD1. The CDR3 contains 16 residues. V shed 0 bases and J 6 bases; nucleotides not matched to a gene: 8. Per the germline V gene, CDR1 is LNHNV and CDR2 is YYDKDF (reference sequence). The DNA of the CDR3 is TGTGCCACCAGCAGAGATCGGACAGGGGGAAAGGTCGAGCAGTACTTC. Translation gives CATSRDRTGGKVEQYF.

The V and J genes are TRBV10-3 and TRBJ2-2; 9 nucleotides agree with TRBD2. V trimming: 5 bases; J trimming: 6 bases; junction bases outside the gene matches: 10. Germline V gene data show CDR1 as ENHRY and CDR2 as SYGVKD. The CDR3 loop spans 16 amino acids. This CDR3 reads CAISPRGAGGSGELFF. CDR3 in DNA: TGTGCCATCAGTCCCCGTGGGGCGGGAGGGTCCGGGGAGCTGTTTTTT.

The chain recombines TRBV7-9 with TRBJ2-7; the D gene is possibly TRBD1 (6 bases). This CDR3 has 17 residues. Trimming removed 4 bases at V and 0 bases at J, with 19 bases between. The V gene's germline CDR1 is SEHNR and CDR2 FQNEAQ (reference sequence). CDR3 loop: CASSSFRGDPSSYEQYF. The CDR3 nucleotides read TGTGCCAGCAGCTCCTTCAGGGGTGATCCGAGCTCCTACGAGCAGTACTTC.

The rearrangement uses TRBV15 and TRBJ2-2; TRBD2 matches at 11 bases. V dropped 4 bases and J dropped 7; count of bases not matched to a gene: 5. The germline gives CDR1 LNHNV, CDR2 YYDKDF (reference sequence). The CDR3 consists of 15 residues. The CDR3 DNA reads as TGTGCCACCAGCATAGGACTAGCGGGTGGCGGGGAGCTGTTTTTT. Its translation: CATSIGLAGGGELFF.

The rearrangement uses TRBV15 and TRBJ2-7; D ambiguous. The CDR3 is made up of 15 amino acids. The germline CDR1 and CDR2 sequences are LNHNV and YYDKDF (reference sequence). Trimming cost V 1 base and J 2 bases, with 12 bases left between them. For the CDR3, the DNA is TGTGCCACCAGCAGAGGTCTACGGCAGGCCTACGAGCAGTACTTC. Translation gives CATSRGLRQAYEQYF.

This clone was detected only a few times. The V and J genes are TRBV5-1 and TRBJ1-2; D perhaps matches TRBD1 (6 bases). The germline V gene has CDR1 SGHRS and CDR2 YFSETQ. With 1 base removed from V and 6 bases from J, the gap between germline ends came to 19 bases. The CDR3 spans 16 residues. The CDR3 loop reads CASSLPTTTGYDGYTF. In DNA, the CDR3 is TGCGCCAGCAGCTTGCCAACAACCACAGGGTATGATGGCTACACCTTC.

The chain combines TRBV9 with TRBJ1-1; D is perhaps TRBD1 (6 bases). The CDR3 has 13 amino acids. The germline V gene has CDR1 SGDLS and CDR2 YYNGEE. Between the trimmed V and J ends, which lost 1 base and 8 bases, there was a span of 12 bases. For the CDR3, the DNA is TGTGCCAGCAGCGTAAGGGCAGGGGCCGAAGCTTTCTTT. Its protein is CASSVRAGAEAFF.

The chain uses TRBV18 and TRBJ2-4, with D maybe TRBD1 (6 bases). V lost 5 bases to trimming and J lost 2 bases, with 13 bases between them. Germline CDR1 KGHSH, CDR2 LQKENI. The CDR3 runs to 15 residues. CDR3 residues: CASSTYGQTKNIQYF. CDR3 nucleotides: TGTGCCAGCTCAACCTATGGACAGACCAAAAACATTCAGTACTTC.